This paragraph reports one TCR beta chain. Its target is unknown. The data are from a study of vaccination and CD4 T cells after COVID-19. CDR3 length: 16 residues. The V and J ends lost 1 base and 5 bases respectively, with 15 bases between them. Germline values: CDR1 LNHDA, CDR2 SQIVND (reference sequence). Oncomine TCR Beta short-read sequencing was applied to DNA from cultured CD4+ T cells. One entry per CDR3 protein, called by TCRdb with MiXCR from the PCR reads. The sample consists of around 10,000 distinct CDR3 sequences, roughly 42% of them appearing once. Treatment in this sample: 10-day PBMC culture with coronavirus spike peptide pools or control peptides (ViraFEST assay).

The source material was CD4+ T cells from blood, cultured in vitro. This receptor was taken from a human donor who had recovered from COVID-19. The chain joins TRBV19 to TRBJ1-5; D gene uncertain. The CDR3 protein is CASSIVGLRADQPQHF. CDR3 DNA sequence: TGTGCCAGTAGTATAGTCGGACTTAGAGCGGATCAGCCCCAGCATTTT.